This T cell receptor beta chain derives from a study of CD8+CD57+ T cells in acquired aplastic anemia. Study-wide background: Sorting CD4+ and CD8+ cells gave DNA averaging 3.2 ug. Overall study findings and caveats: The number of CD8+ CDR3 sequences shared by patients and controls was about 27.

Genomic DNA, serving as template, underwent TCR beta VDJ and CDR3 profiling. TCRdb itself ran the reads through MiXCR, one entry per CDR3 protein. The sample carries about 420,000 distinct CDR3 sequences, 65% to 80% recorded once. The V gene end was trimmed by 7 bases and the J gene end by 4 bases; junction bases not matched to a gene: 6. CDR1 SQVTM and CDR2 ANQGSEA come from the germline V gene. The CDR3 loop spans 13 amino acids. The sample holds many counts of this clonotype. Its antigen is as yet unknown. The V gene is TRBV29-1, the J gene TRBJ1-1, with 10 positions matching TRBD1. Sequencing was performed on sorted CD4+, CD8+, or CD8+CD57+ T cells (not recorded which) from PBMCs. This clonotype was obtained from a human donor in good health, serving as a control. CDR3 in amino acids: CSAARQGATEAFF. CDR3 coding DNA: TGCAGCGCTGCAAGACAGGGGGCCACTGAAGCTTTCTTT.